This T cell receptor beta chain comes out of a study of blood T cell repertoires in COVID-19. Study details: PBMCs, B-cell-depleted T cells, or T cells were the source of the cDNA or gDNA that made up the material.

The CDR3 consists of 14 residues. V lost 9 bases, J lost 0 bases, and 5 bases stayed unmatched. Germline CDR1 reads MDHEN; CDR2 reads SYDVKM. Original methodology: By means of reference gene primer amplification, nucleated cell counts were estimated. Generated by immunoSEQ multiplex PCR, the TCRdb table keeps only in-frame clones and is missing some. V, J and clone size were drawn from that table, and D and trimming were deduced from the DNA. The sample lists about 180,000 clones, 90% occurring once. This clonotype was obtained from a man between 50 and 59 years old with acute or convalescent COVID-19. The specimen was peripheral blood. The rearrangement links TRBV28 to TRBJ1-2, with 9 positions matching TRBD1. This CDR3 reads CASMGTGTNYGYTF. In DNA, the CDR3 is TGTGCCAGTATGGGGACAGGGACTAACTATGGCTACACCTTC.